Following are 20 T cell receptor beta chains from one sample sequenced in a study of T cell responses to AZD1222 COVID-19 vaccine. Libraries were prepared by immunoSEQ multiplex PCR; TCRdb keeps only in-frame clonotypes and omits some of them. The data show over 90,000 clones, roughly 83% seen once. Sequences were derived from peripheral blood, sampled on day 0 of AZD1222 vaccination. All receptors derive from an adult in good health.

This clone is medium-sized within its sample. V usage is TRBV7-9 and J usage is TRBJ2-2, with 9 bases matching TRBD1. Germline-derived CDR1 and CDR2 are SEHNR and FQNEAQ (reference sequence). Germline trimming cut 5 bases from V and 4 bases from J; bases unmatched to any gene: 14. This CDR3 region has 18 residues. For the CDR3, the DNA is TGTGCCAGCAGCCATTTAAGCCCGGGACAGGGAATCACCGGGGAGCTGTTTTTT. Translated: CASSHLSPGQGITGELFF.

The V and J genes are TRBV7-2 and TRBJ1-5; D unresolved. The V gene lost 0 bases and the J gene lost 1 base, with 7 bases spanning the gap. CDR3 length: 15 amino acids. Looked up from germline, CDR1 is SGHTA and CDR2 is FQGNSA. The CDR3 reads CASSLAGISNQPQHF. Here the CDR3 DNA reads TGTGCCAGCAGCTTAGCGGGGATAAGCAATCAGCCCCAGCATTTT.

This sequence joins TRBV11-2 and TRBJ1-2; possibly TRBD1 for D (5 bases). Trimming left V 4 bases short and J 8 bases short, with 14 bases between. CDR3 length equals 13 residues. CDR1 is SGHAT and CDR2 is FQNNGV in the germline V gene. CDR3 bases: TGTGCCAGCAGCTCGATGGGGCGGGGCGGCTACACCTTC. As protein: CASSSMGRGGYTF.

The rearrangement links TRBV5-6 to TRBJ2-7; maybe TRBD2 (5 bases). Germline values: CDR1 SGHDT, CDR2 YYEEEE. The CDR3 covers 12 residues. Trimming stripped 5 bases from V and 1 base from J, with 7 bases between. DNA for the CDR3: TGTGCCAGCAGAAGGGAGTCCTACGAGCAGTACTTC. It specifies CASRRESYEQYF.

The rearrangement joins TRBV12-3 or TRBV12-4 to TRBJ1-5, with a possible D match to TRBD1 (5 bases). This CDR3 contains 13 residues. V was clipped by 7 bases and J by 5 bases, with 12 bases between them. CDR3 protein: CASTYVGDQPQHF. The CDR3 region has the DNA TGTGCCAGCACTTATGTAGGGGATCAGCCCCAGCATTTT.

The CDR3 nucleotides read TGTGCCAGCAGTTTGAGAGGGGGCACCGGGGAGCTGTTTTTT. Translating it yields CASSLRGGTGELFF. The chain uses TRBV28 and TRBJ2-2; D might be TRBD1 (6 bases). The germline V and J ends were trimmed by 3 bases and 4 bases, with 9 bases remaining between them. Germline assignment: CDR1 MDHEN and CDR2 SYDVKM. The CDR3 is 14 amino acids.

The V gene is TRBV7-8, the J gene TRBJ1-6, with TRBD1 matching over 7 bases. The CDR3 covers 15 residues. V lost 4 bases to trimming and J lost 7 bases; unmatched junction nucleotides: 7. From germline, CDR1 is SGHVS and CDR2 FQNEAQ. The CDR3 sequence: CASSSRQGDNSPLHF. CDR3 nucleotides: TGTGCCAGCAGCTCCCGACAGGGAGACAATTCACCCCTCCACTTT.

This rearrangement joins TRBV11-3 to TRBJ2-7; a possible D gene is TRBD2 (5 bases). The CDR3 is made up of 14 amino acids. V was pared by 0 bases and J by 1 base, with 7 bases between. Germline loops: CDR1 SGHNT, CDR2 YENEEA. This CDR3 is CASSLDPGSYEQYF. The CDR3 nucleotides are TGTGCCAGCAGCTTAGACCCGGGATCCTACGAGCAGTACTTC.

V gene TRBV5-4 combines with J gene TRBJ2-5; D gene ambiguous. CDR1 and CDR2 (germline): SGHNT, YYREEE (reference sequence). There are 14 residues in the CDR3. The ends were cut back, 1 base at V and 0 bases at J, with 7 bases in the middle. The CDR3: CASSLTADQETQYF. Written as DNA, the CDR3 is TGTGCCAGCAGCTTGACTGCCGACCAAGAGACCCAGTACTTC.

This rearrangement joins TRBV6-5 to TRBJ2-1; 9 bases are shared with TRBD1. V was pared by 7 bases and J by 6 bases, with 10 bases of the junction left unmatched. The germline V gene encodes CDR1 MNHEY and CDR2 SVGAGI. CDR3 length: 15 residues. The chain's CDR3 is CASNRGGQGFNEQFF. In DNA, the CDR3 is TGTGCCAGCAACAGGGGGGGACAGGGTTTCAATGAGCAGTTCTTC.

The V and J genes are TRBV12-3 or TRBV12-4 and TRBJ1-4, with D unclear. V lost 8 bases to trimming and J lost 8 bases, with 15 bases between them. The CDR3 sequence is 13 residues long. The CDR3 is CASRRLGKEKLFF. The DNA of the CDR3 is TGTGCCAGCCGTCGACTGGGGAAAGAAAAACTGTTTTTT.

The rearrangement uses TRBV5-1 and TRBJ2-3; 14 bases line up with TRBD2. Germline CDR1 is SGHRS and CDR2 is YFSETQ. Trimming cost V 5 bases and J 6 bases; bases outside gene matches: 5. The CDR3 runs 15 residues. The chain's CDR3 is CASRQTSGRADTQYF. The CDR3 nucleotides are TGCGCCAGCAGGCAGACTAGCGGGAGGGCGGATACGCAGTATTTT.

The chain carries TRBV24-1 and TRBJ2-7, with a tentative D call TRBD2 (6 bases). V was cut by 8 bases and J by 4 bases, with 11 bases left in between. Germline CDR1 and CDR2: KGHDR and SFDVKD. This CDR3 is 12 amino acids long. The CDR3 nucleotides read TGTGCCACCAACGAAGGGAGGTACGAGCAGTACGTC. Translating it yields CATNEGRYEQYV.

This clone occurred a few times. The V gene is TRBV28, the J gene TRBJ1-5; no reliable D call. Germline assignment: CDR1 MDHEN and CDR2 SYDVKM. The CDR3 has 11 amino acids. Trimming took 5 bases from V and 3 from J, leaving 2 bases between them. The CDR3 is CASSVNQPQHF. CDR3 in DNA: TGTGCCAGCAGTGTCAATCAGCCCCAGCATTTT.

This chain links TRBV6-2 or TRBV6-3 with TRBJ1-1, with D possibly TRBD1 on 5 matching bases. The germline V gene encodes CDR1 MNHEY and CDR2 SVGEGT. The germline V and J ends were trimmed by 2 bases and 1 base, with 23 bases remaining between them. The CDR3 is 19 amino acids. CDR3 residues: CASSYQLRGVVGSNTEAFF. The CDR3 nucleotides are TGTGCCAGCAGTTACCAACTGAGAGGGGTTGTCGGATCGAACACTGAAGCTTTCTTT.

The genes are TRBV6-5 and TRBJ2-2; D is possibly TRBD1 (6 bases). Trimming stripped 6 bases from V and 4 bases from J, with 15 bases between. From germline, CDR1 is MNHEY and CDR2 SVGAGI. CDR3 length: 15 amino acids. The CDR3 loop is CASRFSLQGTGELFF. DNA of the CDR3: TGTGCCAGCAGATTTTCCTTACAGGGCACCGGGGAGCTGTTTTTT.

Regarding this clone: One base away lies a much larger clone, so this may be a sequencing read error. The genes are TRBV30 and TRBJ1-1; D gene ambiguous. The V gene lost 3 bases and the J gene lost 0 bases, with 2 bases spanning the gap. This CDR3 comprises 11 residues. Germline V gene data show CDR1 as GTSNPN and CDR2 as SVGIG (reference sequence). The CDR3 is CAWRLNTEAFF. DNA for the CDR3: TGTGCCTGGAGACTGAACACTGAAGCTTTCTTT.

The V and J genes are TRBV4-2 and TRBJ2-1; D may be TRBD2 (6 bases). CDR1 is LGHNA, CDR2 YNFKEQ, per germline. This CDR3 is built from 16 residues. Trimming stripped 5 bases from V and 0 bases from J, with 14 bases between. Written as DNA, the CDR3 is TGTGCCAGCAGCACACGACGGGGGAGCTCCTACAATGAGCAGTTCTTC. Its translation is CASSTRRGSSYNEQFF.

The chain carries TRBV7-2 and TRBJ1-1; D might be TRBD1 (5 bases). Trimming pared 8 bases from V and 1 base from J, leaving 11 bases between. The germline V gene encodes CDR1 SGHTA and CDR2 FQGNSA. The CDR3 runs 13 residues. CDR3 nucleotides: TGTGCCAGCGGTAGACAGAGGAACACTGAAGCTTTCTTT. It yields the protein CASGRQRNTEAFF.

V gene TRBV11-2 combines with J gene TRBJ2-5; 8 bases match TRBD1. Germline values: CDR1 SGHAT, CDR2 FQNNGV. CDR3 size: 16 residues. Trimming cost V 1 base and J 5 bases; bases outside gene matches: 9. CDR3 loop: CASSLGGQGFGETQYF. The CDR3 DNA is TGTGCCAGCAGCTTAGGAGGACAGGGATTTGGCGAGACCCAGTACTTC.